Below, 23 T cell receptor beta chains from the same sample are listed, as sequenced in a study of OX40 agonist ivuxolimab in advanced cancers. Profiling relied on immunoSEQ multiplex PCR, and the TCRdb table lists in-frame clones only, not all of them. The profile covers over 4,500 clones, with roughly 67% appearing a single time and 55% to 75% taken by the ten largest. This specimen was CD4+ or CD8+ T cells sorted from blood, taken in a trial of the OX40 agonist ivuxolimab. The receptors stem from an adult with an advanced solid tumor such as melanoma, head and neck, liver or kidney cancer.

V usage is TRBV9 and J usage is TRBJ2-2, with unresolved D. V lost 3 bases and J lost 7, with 13 bases in between. The CDR3 consists of 14 residues. Germline V lookup: CDR1 SGDLS, CDR2 YYNGEE. CDR3: CASSGSQRGGELFF. The CDR3 DNA is TGTGCCAGCAGCGGATCCCAAAGAGGCGGGGAGCTGTTTTTT.

The chain carries TRBV5-1 and TRBJ2-7; weak D call: TRBD2 (5 bases). Germline CDR1 reads SGHRS; CDR2 reads YFSETQ. This CDR3 has 13 residues. V was trimmed by 2 bases and J by 7 bases, leaving 13 bases between them. CDR3 DNA sequence: TGCGCCAGCAGCTTTGGGGATTGGAGGGAGCAGTACTTC. This translates into CASSFGDWREQYF.

This clone was observed a handful of times. This chain uses TRBV11-1 with TRBJ1-6, with 8 bases fitting TRBD1. Per the germline V gene, CDR1 is SGHAT and CDR2 is FQDESV (reference sequence). V lost 5 bases, J lost 6 bases, and 12 bases stayed unmatched. CDR3 length: 17 amino acids. For the CDR3, the DNA is TGTGCCAGCAGCAACCACGACAGGGGTGGGATTAATTCACCCCTCCACTTT. It codes for CASSNHDRGGINSPLHF.

The chain recombines TRBV29-1 with TRBJ2-7; 9 bases match TRBD1. Germline V gene sequence: CDR1 SQVTM, CDR2 ANQGSEA. The CDR3 extends over 17 amino acids. With 3 bases clipped from V and 1 base from J, the junction kept 13 bases outside the gene matches. The CDR3 DNA follows: TGCAGCGTTGAGAGACTGACAGGGGGTGATGCTTCCTACGAGCAGTACTTC. This codes for CSVERLTGGDASYEQYF.

This clone came up a few times. This chain's CDR3 is CASNPGVYGYTF. The CDR3 nucleotides read TGTGCCAGTAATCCAGGCGTCTATGGCTACACCTTC. The V call is TRBV19, the J call TRBJ1-2, with no clear D. The CDR3 runs to 12 residues. Germline V gives CDR1 LNHDA, CDR2 SQIVND (reference sequence). Trimming took off 7 bases at V and 4 bases at J, with 10 bases between the two ends.

This clone was detected only a few times. The rearrangement links TRBV28 to TRBJ2-7, with D perhaps given as TRBD1 or TRBD2 (5 bases each). The CDR3 contains 15 residues. Germline CDR1 MDHEN, CDR2 SYDVKM. V gave up 2 bases and J gave up 3 bases, with 14 bases separating them. This CDR3 reads CASSLRDGGFYEQYF. As DNA, the CDR3 is TGTGCCAGCAGTTTAAGGGACGGTGGATTCTACGAGCAGTACTTC.

The genes are TRBV5-8 and TRBJ2-2; the D is unclear. V lost 2 bases, J lost 3 bases, and 5 bases lay in between. This CDR3 region has 13 residues. In germline, CDR1 is SGHTS, CDR2 YDEGEE. CDR3 in amino acids: CASSFEDTGELFF. Written as DNA, the CDR3 is TGTGCCAGCAGCTTCGAGGACACCGGGGAGCTGTTTTTT.

The rearrangement joins TRBV9 to TRBJ1-4; D is ambiguous. CDR1 is SGDLS, CDR2 YYNGEE, per germline. This CDR3 region has 16 residues. Trimming shortened V by 1 base and J by 0 bases, and 10 bases separated the two germline ends. The chain's CDR3 is CASSVSGSATNEKLFF. CDR3 DNA: TGTGCCAGCAGCGTATCAGGTTCTGCAACTAATGAAAAACTGTTTTTT.

A few counts support this clone. The V call is TRBV10-3, the J call TRBJ1-1, with D possibly being TRBD1 (5 bases). This CDR3 contains 16 residues. Trimming left V 3 bases short and J 0 bases short, with 14 bases between. Germline V gives CDR1 ENHRY, CDR2 SYGVKD. CDR3 coding DNA: TGTGCCATCAGTGACTACGAGGGACGGCTGAACACTGAAGCTTTCTTT. Its translation is CAISDYEGRLNTEAFF.

The chain couples TRBV27 to TRBJ1-1; 7 bases line up with TRBD1. V was pared by 6 bases and J by 3 bases, with 4 bases of the junction left unmatched. The CDR3 covers 13 residues. CDR1 is MNHEY, CDR2 SMNVEV, per germline (reference sequence). Written as DNA, the CDR3 is TGTGCCAGCAGCCCTACAGGGGACACTGAAGCTTTCTTT. Amino acid sequence: CASSPTGDTEAFF.

The CDR3 spells CASSLGSDGYTF. Here the CDR3 DNA reads TGTGCCAGCAGCTTGGGAAGTGATGGCTACACCTTC. This sequence joins TRBV5-5 and TRBJ1-2; D unresolved. CDR1 is SGHKS, CDR2 YYEKEE, per germline (reference sequence). The CDR3 has 12 amino acids. V lost 0 bases, J lost 6 bases, and 6 bases lay in between.

V gene TRBV5-4 combines with J gene TRBJ2-7, with D possibly being TRBD1 (5 bases). This CDR3 spans 14 amino acids. Trimming pared 2 bases from V and 7 bases from J, leaving 16 bases between. Germline CDR1 is SGHNT and CDR2 is YYREEE (reference sequence). The DNA for the CDR3 is TGTGCCAGCAGCTTATGGTCAGGGTCCGGGGAGCAGTACTTC. Translated: CASSLWSGSGEQYF.

This sequence joins TRBV7-9 and TRBJ2-7, with 10 bases aligning to TRBD1. CDR3 length: 14 residues. Germline CDR1 reads SEHNR; CDR2 reads FQNEAQ (reference sequence). The trim removed 3 bases at V and 4 bases at J, leaving 3 bases unmatched. CDR3 in amino acids: CASSFGQGGYEQYF. Here the CDR3 DNA reads TGTGCCAGCAGCTTCGGACAGGGGGGGTACGAGCAGTACTTC.

V usage is TRBV28 and J usage is TRBJ1-2, with 7 bases identical to TRBD1. The CDR3 totals 14 residues. J lost 2 bases, V lost 2 bases, and 2 bases had no gene match. Per the germline V gene, CDR1 is MDHEN and CDR2 is SYDVKM. The CDR3 bases are TGTGCCAGCAGTTTAGGGGGACAGAACTATGGCTACACCTTC. Amino acids: CASSLGGQNYGYTF.

The chain has TRBV7-9 and TRBJ2-1; 9 bases align to TRBD1. V gave up 3 bases and J gave up 2 bases; unmatched junction bases: 5. This CDR3 is 16 amino acids long. The germline V gene encodes CDR1 SEHNR and CDR2 FQNEAQ (reference sequence). The CDR3 is CASSFSRQGAYNEQFF. In nucleotides, the CDR3 is TGTGCCAGCAGCTTTAGCCGACAGGGGGCCTACAATGAGCAGTTCTTC.

This clone was seen only a few times. The chain recombines TRBV28 with TRBJ2-3; the D is unclear. The V end was cut by 1 base, the J end by 2 bases, with 7 bases between. Germline CDR1 and CDR2: MDHEN and SYDVKM. The CDR3 sequence is 14 residues long. The DNA for the CDR3 is TGTGCCAGCAGTTTATCGTTGTCCACAGATACGCAGTATTTT. Translation: CASSLSLSTDTQYF.

This clone is medium-sized (0.01 to 0.1%) within its sample. The J gene is TRBJ1-6, the V gene TRBV2, with 7 bases aligning to TRBD1. The V gene end was trimmed by 7 bases and the J gene end by 7 bases; junction bases not matched to a gene: 10. The CDR3 has 15 amino acids. In germline, CDR1 is SNHLY, CDR2 FYNNEI. The CDR3 DNA follows: TGTGCCAGCACCCCATCCGGGACAGCCAATTCACCCCTCCACTTT. This gives the protein CASTPSGTANSPLHF.

The rearrangement uses TRBV4-1 and TRBJ1-1; D possibly corresponds to TRBD1 (6 bases). CDR1 and CDR2 from the germline V gene are MGHRA and YSYEKL. Trimming pared 4 bases from V and 5 bases from J, leaving 11 bases between. The CDR3 has 13 residues. Here the CDR3 DNA reads TGCGCCAGCAGCCGAGGGGGTGGAACTGAAGCTTTCTTT. It codes for CASSRGGGTEAFF.

The genes are TRBV4-3 and TRBJ2-7, with 7 bases lining up with TRBD1. V shed 2 bases and J 1 base; nucleotides not matched to a gene: 5. CDR3 length: 15 residues. Germline CDR1 is LGHNA and CDR2 is YSLEER. The CDR3 reads CASSQLRDSSYEQYF. As DNA, the CDR3 is TGCGCCAGCAGCCAACTGAGGGACAGTTCCTACGAGCAGTACTTC.

The gene calls are TRBV7-8 and TRBJ1-1, with 10 bases aligning to TRBD1. The CDR3 has 15 amino acids. The V gene end was trimmed by 3 bases and the J gene end by 0 bases; junction bases not matched to a gene: 1. The V gene's germline CDR1 is SGHVS and CDR2 FQNEAQ. The CDR3 spells CASSLTGGLNTEAFF. As DNA, the CDR3 is TGTGCCAGCAGCTTGACAGGGGGCTTGAACACTGAAGCTTTCTTT.

The chain joins TRBV7-9 to TRBJ1-4, with D unresolved. The V and J ends lost 1 base and 7 bases respectively, with 4 bases between them. This CDR3 is built from 12 residues. CDR1 SEHNR and CDR2 FQNEAQ come from the germline V gene (reference sequence). CDR3 protein: CASSLEGEKLFF. Written as DNA, the CDR3 is TGTGCCAGCAGCTTAGAAGGTGAAAAACTGTTTTTT.

The chain combines TRBV11-1 with TRBJ1-2, with D unresolved. This CDR3 region has 14 residues. The germline CDR1 and CDR2 sequences are SGHAT and FQDESV (reference sequence). Trimming pared 1 base from V and 0 bases from J, leaving 6 bases between. The CDR3 sequence is CASSLDVPNYGYTF. DNA of the CDR3: TGTGCCAGCAGCTTAGACGTCCCTAACTATGGCTACACCTTC.

By share, this clone ranks as medium-sized. The genes are TRBV4-1 and TRBJ1-2; D gene ambiguous. The CDR3 is made up of 12 amino acids. CDR1 is MGHRA, CDR2 YSYEKL, per germline. V was cut by 0 bases and J by 8 bases, with 7 bases left in between. The CDR3 loop reads CASSQDRIGYTF. CDR3 bases: TGCGCCAGCAGCCAAGACCGAATCGGCTACACCTTC.